The 17 T cell receptor beta chains presented below share a single source sample, sequenced in a study of cytomegalovirus exposure and HLA in healthy donors. Use of 60 Vbeta and 13 Jbeta primers characterized the PCR. The protocol was immunoSEQ multiplex PCR, while the TCRdb copy is restricted to in-frame clones and leaves out a portion. This table holds approximately 46,000 clones, 72% found once. Specimen: PBMCs. The receptors derive from a man under 40 in good health and CMV-seronegative.

The rearrangement joins TRBV5-1 to TRBJ1-4, with TRBD1 matching over 7 bases. The J segment lost 5 bases and the V segment lost 1 base, leaving 2 bases of the junction unmatched. The CDR3 length is 14 residues. CDR1 is SGHRS and CDR2 is YFSETQ in the germline V gene. The chain's CDR3 is CASSLLQGNEKLFF. The DNA of the CDR3 is TGCGCCAGCAGCTTGTTACAGGGGAATGAAAAACTGTTTTTT.

This chain uses TRBV21-1 with TRBJ2-5; TRBD1 is the table's D call and was not checked against the DNA. TRBV21-1 is annotated as a pseudogene. The CDR3 runs 15 residues. CDR3 amino acids: CASLAGTGELETQYF. DNA for the CDR3: TGTGCCAGCTTAGCCGGGACAGGGGAGTTAGAGACCCAGTACTTC.

The chain joins TRBV5-1 to TRBJ2-5; D perhaps matches TRBD1 (5 bases). TRBJ2-7 matches the DNA end more closely, so the J call is doubtful. The germline V gene has CDR1 SGHRS and CDR2 YFSETQ. There are 14 residues in the CDR3. CDR3 DNA sequence: TGCGCCAGCAGCTTGGTTGTCAGGGCGTTCGAGCAGTACTTC. Its translation: CASSLVVRAFEQYF.

The chain recombines TRBV5-1 with TRBJ2-3; the match to TRBD2 covers 14 bases. The CDR3 length is 16 residues. J lost 4 bases, V lost 4 bases, and 5 bases had no gene match. Germline V gene lookup returns CDR1 SGHRS and CDR2 YFSETQ. The DNA of the CDR3 is TGCGCCAGCAGCCTGACTAGCGGGAGGGCCCCAGATACGCAGTATTTT. Its translation: CASSLTSGRAPDTQYF.

V is TRBV19 and J is TRBJ2-7, with D hard to call. V was pared by 1 base and J by 3 bases, with 10 bases between. This CDR3 is built from 14 residues. CDR1 LNHDA and CDR2 SQIVND come from the germline V gene (reference sequence). CDR3 sequence reads: CASSIVNGDYEQYF. CDR3 nucleotide sequence: TGTGCCAGTAGTATAGTGAACGGAGACTACGAGCAGTACTTC.

The chain recombines TRBV15 with TRBJ1-4, with D possibly being TRBD1 (5 bases). Between the trimmed V and J ends, which lost 1 base and 1 base, there was a span of 7 bases. From germline, CDR1 is LNHNV and CDR2 YYDKDF (reference sequence). CDR3 length: 15 residues. CDR3 DNA sequence: TGTGCCACCAGCAGAGTCCAGGGAACTAATGAAAAACTGTTTTTT. Amino acid sequence: CATSRVQGTNEKLFF. The full variable domain, its missing parts supplied by reference TRBV15 and TRBJ1-4, is DAMVIQNPRYQVTQFGKPVTLSCSQTLNHNVMYWYQQKSSQAPKLLFHYYDKDFNNEADTPDNFQSRRPNTSFCFLDIRSPGLGDTAMYLCATSRVQGTNEKLFFGSGTQLSVL.

The V and J genes are TRBV10-1 and TRBJ2-7; 11 bases match TRBD1. The CDR3 sequence is 15 residues long. The V and J ends lost 4 bases and 4 bases, in that order; junction bases with no gene match: 6. CDR1 is WNHNN, CDR2 SYGVQD, per germline (reference sequence). The CDR3 DNA is TGCGCCAGCAGTGCCGGACAGGGGGCAAAATACGAGCAGTACTTC. Its translation is CASSAGQGAKYEQYF.

The J gene is TRBJ2-3, the V gene TRBV7-8; D gene ambiguous. The germline gives CDR1 SGHVS, CDR2 FQNEAQ. V was cut by 4 bases and J by 5 bases, with 4 bases left in between. The CDR3 sequence is 11 residues long. The CDR3 sequence: CASSSLDTQYF. CDR3 sequence (DNA): TGTGCCAGCAGCTCTCTAGATACGCAGTATTTT. Drawing the rest from reference TRBV7-8 and TRBJ2-3, the complete variable domain is GAGVSQSPRYKVAKRGQDVALRCDPISGHVSLFWYQQALGQGPEFLTYFQNEAQLDKSGLPSDRFFAERPEGSVSTLKIQRTQQEDSAVYLCASSSLDTQYFGPGTRLTVL.

The rearrangement joins TRBV7-9 to TRBJ1-1; 8 bases are a match to TRBD1. The trim removed 6 bases at V and 4 bases at J, leaving 4 bases unmatched. The CDR3 length is 13 residues. Germline CDR1 reads SEHNR; CDR2 reads FQNEAQ (reference sequence). The CDR3 spells CASRDRVRTEAFF. For the CDR3, the DNA is TGTGCCAGCAGGGACAGGGTTCGCACTGAAGCTTTCTTT.

Only one count was recorded for this clone. V and J are TRBV30 and TRBJ1-2; tentatively, D is TRBD1 (5 bases). The CDR3 is 12 amino acids. The germline V and J ends were trimmed by 5 bases and 4 bases, with 11 bases remaining between them. CDR1 and CDR2 from the germline V gene are GTSNPN and SVGIG (reference sequence). Here the CDR3 DNA reads TGTGCCTGGGGGGACGGGAGCTATGGCTACACCTTC. Translation gives CAWGDGSYGYTF.

The rearrangement links TRBV11-2 to TRBJ1-5, with D tentatively TRBD1 (6 bases). The V gene's germline CDR1 is SGHAT and CDR2 FQNNGV. The CDR3 has 13 amino acids. V was clipped by 4 bases and J by 4 bases, with 8 bases between them. CDR3 sequence: CASSSGQNQPQHF. CDR3 sequence (DNA): TGTGCCAGCAGCTCTGGACAGAATCAGCCCCAGCATTTT.

In this sample, this clone is medium-sized. The V and J genes are TRBV2 and TRBJ1-4; 9 bases align to TRBD1. The CDR3 is 15 amino acids. Trimming took 6 bases from V and 7 from J; bases not matched to a gene: 9. Germline assignment: CDR1 SNHLY and CDR2 FYNNEI. The CDR3: CASREMTGGGEKLFF. The DNA of the CDR3 is TGTGCCAGCAGGGAGATGACAGGGGGAGGTGAAAAACTGTTTTTT.

This chain connects TRBV6-1 to TRBJ2-2, with 10 bases matching TRBD1. Germline loops: CDR1 MNHNS, CDR2 SASEGT. Trimming at V came to 7 bases and at J to 3 bases, leaving 5 bases not matched to a gene. The CDR3 is made up of 15 amino acids. The CDR3 bases are TGTGCCAGCACCCCCGGGACAGGGGACACCGGGGAGCTGTTTTTT. This codes for CASTPGTGDTGELFF.

The V call is TRBV15, the J call TRBJ2-1, with 12 positions matching TRBD2. This CDR3 contains 18 residues. Trimming removed 0 bases from V and 6 bases from J; junction bases left unmatched: 9. Germline values: CDR1 LNHNV, CDR2 YYDKDF (reference sequence). CDR3 sequence: CATSRDPGTSGYINEQFF. The CDR3 bases are TGTGCCACCAGCAGAGATCCCGGGACTAGCGGGTATATCAATGAGCAGTTCTTC.

This chain links TRBV6-4 with TRBJ2-2; 7 bases fit TRBD2. Looked up from germline, CDR1 is MRHNA and CDR2 is SNTAGT. The CDR3 loop spans 14 amino acids. The junction had 5 bases not matched to a gene; V was cut back by 7 bases and J by 3 bases. The CDR3 coding sequence is TGTGCCAGCAAGGCGGGAGAGGACACCGGGGAGCTGTTTTTT. Encoded protein: CASKAGEDTGELFF.

The chain employs TRBV30 and TRBJ1-2; no reliable D call. Per germline, CDR1 GTSNPN and CDR2 SVGIG (reference sequence). V was pared by 3 bases and J by 9 bases, with 23 bases between. The CDR3 is 15 residues long. The CDR3 nucleotides are TGTGCCTGGAGAAAAGGGCCCTTAGTCCGGGGTAGCTACACCTTC. Protein product: CAWRKGPLVRGSYTF.

In its sample, this clone was seen once. This chain connects TRBV5-1 to TRBJ2-3; D is possibly TRBD2 (6 bases). Trimming stripped 7 bases from V and 7 bases from J, with 22 bases between. CDR3 length equals 15 residues. Germline V gene lookup returns CDR1 SGHRS and CDR2 YFSETQ. CDR3 in amino acids: CASSPVGGTVNTQYF. Written as DNA, the CDR3 is TGCGCCAGCTCACCAGTGGGGGGAACGGTAAATACGCAGTATTTT.